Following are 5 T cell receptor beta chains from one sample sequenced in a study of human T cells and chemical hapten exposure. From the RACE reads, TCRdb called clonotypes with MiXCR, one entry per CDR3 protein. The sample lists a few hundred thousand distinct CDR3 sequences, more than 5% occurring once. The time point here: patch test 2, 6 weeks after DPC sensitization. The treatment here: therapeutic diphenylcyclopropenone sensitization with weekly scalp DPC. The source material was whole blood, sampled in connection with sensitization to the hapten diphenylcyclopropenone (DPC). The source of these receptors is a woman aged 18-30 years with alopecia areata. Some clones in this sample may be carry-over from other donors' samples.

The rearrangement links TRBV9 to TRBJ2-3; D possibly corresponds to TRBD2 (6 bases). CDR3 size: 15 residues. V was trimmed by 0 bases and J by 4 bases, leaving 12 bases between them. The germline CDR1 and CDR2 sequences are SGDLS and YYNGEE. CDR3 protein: CASSVAATGADTQYF. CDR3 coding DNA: TGTGCCAGCAGCGTAGCAGCAACGGGAGCAGATACGCAGTATTTT.

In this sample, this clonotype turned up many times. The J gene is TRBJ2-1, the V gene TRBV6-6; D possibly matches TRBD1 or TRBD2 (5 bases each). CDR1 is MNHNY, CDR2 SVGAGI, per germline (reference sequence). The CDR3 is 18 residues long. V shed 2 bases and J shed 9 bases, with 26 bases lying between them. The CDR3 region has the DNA TGTGCCAGCAGTTACGGTTTCGGGGCTTTTTTTCTGGGCGGTGAGCAGTTCTTC. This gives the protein CASSYGFGAFFLGGEQFF.

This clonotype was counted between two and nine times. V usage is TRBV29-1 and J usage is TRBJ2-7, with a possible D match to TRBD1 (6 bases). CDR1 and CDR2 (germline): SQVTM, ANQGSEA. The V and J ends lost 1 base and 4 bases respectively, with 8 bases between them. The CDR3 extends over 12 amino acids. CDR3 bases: TGCAGCGTTGAAGGGACAGCTTACGAGCAGTACTTC. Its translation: CSVEGTAYEQYF.

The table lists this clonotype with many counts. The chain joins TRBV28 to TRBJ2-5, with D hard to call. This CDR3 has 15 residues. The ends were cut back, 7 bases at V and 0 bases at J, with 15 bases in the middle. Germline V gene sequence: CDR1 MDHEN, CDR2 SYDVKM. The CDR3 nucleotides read TGTGCCAGCATCCCCGATAGTGCGTACCAAGAGACCCAGTACTTC. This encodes CASIPDSAYQETQYF.

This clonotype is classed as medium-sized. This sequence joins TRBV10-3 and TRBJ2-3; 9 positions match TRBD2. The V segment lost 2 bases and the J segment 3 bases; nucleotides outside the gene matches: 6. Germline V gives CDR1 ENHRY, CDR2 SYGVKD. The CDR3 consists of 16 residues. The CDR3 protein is CAISEQASGVTDTQYF. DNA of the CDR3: TGTGCCATCAGTGAGCAGGCTAGCGGGGTTACAGATACGCAGTATTTT.